Listed below are T cell receptor beta chains from one sample, sequenced in a study of T cell changes during pregnancy in multiple sclerosis. Here immunoSEQ multiplex PCR was the method, and the copy in TCRdb shows in-frame clones only, minus some. The table includes around 50,000 clones, about 90% detected once. Sample: CD4+ T cells from peripheral blood mononuclear cells, taken after pregnancy. These receptors all stem from a female donor in good health, enrolled as a control in a pregnancy study. Both conserved end residues are part of each CDR3. D genes are given only for firm matches. The size field is filled for only some rows; it gives once, few, many or a size class.

d_call j_call v_call clone_size cdr3_nt cdr3_aa
. TRBJ2-5 TRBV6-1 . TGTGCCAGCAGGCTAGACAGAGGCCAGTACTTC CASRLDRGQYF
. TRBJ1-1 TRBV4-3 . TGCGCCGCTGCCAGACAGGCGGACACTGAAGCTTTCTTT CAAARQADTEAFF
. TRBJ2-7 TRBV28 . TGTGCCAGCAGTTTCGAGAGGGACGAGCAGTACTTC CASSFERDEQYF
TRBD1 TRBJ1-2 TRBV19 . TGTGCCAGTCAGAAGGACAGGGGGCCAGGAGGCTACACCTTC CASQKDRGPGGYTF
. TRBJ1-2 TRBV29-1 . TGCAGCGTTGAACGGCCAGGGTATGGCTACACCTTC CSVERPGYGYTF
TRBD1 TRBJ2-7 TRBV5-1 . TGCGCCAGCAGCTCGGGACAGACCAACGAGCAGTACTTC CASSSGQTNEQYF
. TRBJ1-5 TRBV6-5 . TGTGCCAGCAGCCTGGGGGGGATGGGCAATCAGCCCCAGCATTTT CASSLGGMGNQPQHF
. TRBJ1-5 TRBV27 . TGTGCCAGCAGTTTGTACAGTGGCAATCAGCCCCAGCATTTT CASSLYSGNQPQHF
TRBD1 TRBJ1-2 TRBV6-6 . TGTGCCAGCAGTTCGCACAGGGGGGACTATGGCTACACCTTC CASSSHRGDYGYTF
. TRBJ2-7 TRBV10-3 . TGTGCCATCAGTGAACGGAGCGAGCAGTACTTC CAISERSEQYF
. TRBJ1-6 TRBV18 . TGTGCCAGCTCACCCGCGGCGAGAGGCTCACCCCTCCACTTT CASSPAARGSPLHF
. TRBJ1-2 TRBV15 . TGTGCCACCAGCAGAGAACGGGCAGGGTTGTATGGCTACACCTTC CATSRERAGLYGYTF
. TRBJ1-4 TRBV5-6 . TGTGCCAGCAGCTTAGACGGGAATGAAAAACTGTTTTTT CASSLDGNEKLFF
. TRBJ2-3 TRBV7-3 . TGTGCCAGCAGCTTTAGCATAGCGCTTACAGATACGCAGTATTTT CASSFSIALTDTQYF
TRBD1 TRBJ2-7 TRBV2 . TGTGCCAGCAGCCAGACAGGGGGCGGCTCCTACGAGCAGTACTTC CASSQTGGGSYEQYF
. TRBJ2-5 TRBV19 . TGTGCCAGTAGTGATCGGGAGACCCAGTACTTC CASSDRETQYF
. TRBJ2-2 TRBV29-1 . TGCAGCGTTGTCAGGGACTCCGGGGAGCTGTTTTTT CSVVRDSGELFF
TRBD1 TRBJ2-5 TRBV7-2 once TGTGCCAGCAGCTTGAGACAGGGGATTATGGAGACCCAGTACTTC CASSLRQGIMETQYF
. TRBJ2-7 TRBV4-2 . TGTGCCAGCAGCCAAGACCTGACAGTTTACGAGCAGTACTTC CASSQDLTVYEQYF
TRBD1 TRBJ1-2 TRBV5-1 . TGCGCCAGCAGCCCCACGACAGGGGGCTATGGCTACACCTTC CASSPTTGGYGYTF
TRBD1 TRBJ2-2 TRBV9 . TGTGCCAGCAGCATCCGGACAGGGACGAACACCGGGGAGCTGTTTTTT CASSIRTGTNTGELFF
. TRBJ1-1 TRBV7-8 . TGTGCCAGCAGCACCCAGGCTCTTTTAATTGAAGCTTTCTTT CASSTQALLIEAFF
. TRBJ2-7 TRBV5-6 . TGTGCCAGCAGCCCAGGTAGGCAGAAGAACTACGAGCAGTACTTC CASSPGRQKNYEQYF
TRBD1 TRBJ1-1 TRBV28 . TGTGCCAGCAGTTGGGGACAGGGTTATCCCACTGAAGCTTTCTTT CASSWGQGYPTEAFF
TRBD1 TRBJ1-2 TRBV4-3 . TGCGCCAGCAGCCAAGAGGGGACAGGGTCCTTATCTGGCTACACCTTC CASSQEGTGSLSGYTF
. TRBJ1-5 TRBV5-6 . TGTGCCAGCAGCTCGAAAAGGGGCCGGAGCAATCAGCCCCAGCATTTT CASSSKRGRSNQPQHF
TRBD1 TRBJ2-3 TRBV6-6 . TGTGCCAGCACCCAGGGACAGGGGTGGATAGATACGCAGTATTTT CASTQGQGWIDTQYF
TRBD1 TRBJ2-7 TRBV7-9 few TGTGCCAGCAGCCCGGGACAGAGCTCCTACGAGCAGTACTTC CASSPGQSSYEQYF
. TRBJ2-7 TRBV12-5 . TGTGCTAGTGGTCCTGACAGGAACTCCTACGAGCAGTACTTC CASGPDRNSYEQYF
. TRBJ1-2 TRBV5-4 . TGTGCCAGCAGTCCACGAGGAGGGCGGGAATCCTATGGCTACACCTTC CASSPRGGRESYGYTF
TRBD1 TRBJ1-6 TRBV28 . TGTGCCAGCAGCCCAGGGGGGACTAGTCAGTCACCCCTCCACTTT CASSPGGTSQSPLHF
. TRBJ2-4 TRBV7-2 . TGTGCCAGCTCTTCCGGTCCCCCCAAAAACATTCAGTACTTC CASSSGPPKNIQYF
TRBD1 TRBJ1-1 TRBV7-8 . TGTGCCAGCAGCTTAGGACAGGGGGCTCACACTGAAGCTTTCTTT CASSLGQGAHTEAFF
. TRBJ2-7 TRBV7-2 few TGTGCCAGCAGCTTAGGGTTGGGCCGCTCCTACGAGCAGTACTTC CASSLGLGRSYEQYF
TRBD2 TRBJ2-1 TRBV29-1 . TGCAGCGTTGATAGGCGGGGGGCGTACAATGAGCAGTTCTTC CSVDRRGAYNEQFF
. TRBJ2-5 TRBV4-1 once TGCGCCAGCAGCCAAGCCGGGGAGGCCCAGTACTTC CASSQAGEAQYF
. TRBJ1-6 TRBV30 . TGTGCCTGGACCGGTTCCAACCTTAATTCACCCCTCCACTTT CAWTGSNLNSPLHF
. TRBJ2-3 TRBV30 . TGTGCCTGGAGGACCAGCGGCAGCACAGATACGCAGTATTTT CAWRTSGSTDTQYF
. TRBJ2-2 TRBV30 . TGTGCCTGGAGTGGAGGCGGGTACGCCGGGGAGCTGTTTTTT CAWSGGGYAGELFF
TRBD1 TRBJ2-7 TRBV6-5 . TGTGCCAGCAGCGACAGGGGGTCGAGCTCCTACGAGCAGTACTTC CASSDRGSSSYEQYF
. TRBJ1-2 TRBV5-6 . TGTGCCAGCAGACGGGAGAACTATGGCTACACCTTC CASRRENYGYTF